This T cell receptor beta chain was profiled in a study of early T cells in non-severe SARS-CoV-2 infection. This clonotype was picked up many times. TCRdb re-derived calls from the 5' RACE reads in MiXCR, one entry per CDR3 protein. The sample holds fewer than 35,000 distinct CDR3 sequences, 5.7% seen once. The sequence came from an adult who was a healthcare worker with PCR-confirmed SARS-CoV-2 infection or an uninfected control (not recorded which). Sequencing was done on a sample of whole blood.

CDR3 in amino acids: CSADLQGFYEQYF. CDR3 DNA sequence: TGCAGTGCTGATCTACAGGGTTTCTACGAGCAGTACTTC. The rearrangement uses TRBV20-1 and TRBJ2-7; D may be TRBD1 (6 bases). Germline assignment: CDR1 DFQATT and CDR2 SNEGSKA (reference sequence). The V end lost 5 bases, the J end lost 3 bases, and 14 bases lay between the germline ends. The CDR3 sequence is 13 residues long.